This T cell receptor (beta chain) was observed in a study of T-cell memory formation after mild COVID-19 (dated by TCRdb to the early 2020s). Looking at the study overall: TCR sequence clusters from the two donors were largely donor specific. In a couple of donors, T-cell clones that expanded and contracted after mild COVID-19 were tracked by sequencing TCRalpha and TCRbeta repertoires over time. The cohort comprised two young, previously healthy adult volunteers, one female and one male. Findings and caveats that apply to the study as a whole: SARS-CoV-2 specificity of the second-wave clones peaking on day 37 was not confirmed. Contracting CD4+ clones turned up mainly in the CM and EM memory subsets, whereas EMRA was where CD8+ clones were enriched. The detection of some responding clones in pre-infection memory suggests that pre-existing cross-reactive memory T cells joined the SARS-CoV-2 response. Clones contracting from day 15 to 85 had balanced CD4/CD8 phenotypes, while a second wave expanding from day 15 to 37 was biased towards CD4+. The study covered only two mild cases, and larger cohorts including severe cases with pre-infection samples were considered necessary.

With respect to this clonotype: The antigen it binds to is not known. No clone much larger than this one lies a single base away; base qualities are absent.

Ficoll-Paque density gradient centrifugation was used to isolate PBMCs. These reads were obtained on an Illumina NovaSeq 6000. TCRalpha and TCRbeta cDNA libraries were built by 5'RACE with constant-segment primers, adding sample barcodes and unique molecular identifiers. RNA was extracted from every sample with Trizol reagent. Libraries were amplified in two PCR steps, with a second sample barcode and Illumina TruSeq adapters added in the second step. The libraries were sequenced on an Illumina NovaSeq using 2 x 150 bp paired-end reads. Per the source publication's procedure: Reads were demultiplexed and collapsed into UMI-guided consensus sequences with migec v1.2.7. Using mixcr v2.1.11, UMI consensuses were aligned to TRA and TRB V and J templates and then assembled into clonotypes. Clonotypes were classified as expanded or contracted when called significant by both edgeR and NoisET, with noise models trained on biological replicates. For edgeR calls, the cutoffs were a false discovery rate-adjusted p below 0.01 and a log2 fold-change threshold of 1. PCA with hierarchical clustering of max-normalized trajectories of the 1000 most abundant clonotypes was used as exploratory dynamics analysis. Separately sequenced CD4+ and CD8+ repertoires were used to assign the CD4 or CD8 phenotype of responding clones. The raw public reads went through TCRdb reprocessing: fastp at Q25, MiXCR clone calling, in-frame beta chains kept. Every distinct CDR3 protein forms one entry, paired with its most common genes and DNA. TCRdb, not the authors, supplied the V and J calls. The sample table records some 300,000 distinct CDR3 sequences; about 20% of these occur just once. The leading ten clones occupy 20% to 25% of the sample.

Sequenced input: PBMCs or a T cell subset sorted from them (not recorded which). The TCR was taken from a young man who had mild COVID-19 (a few samples of this study predate the infection). The sample titles of this study are shuffled in the database, so cell type and time point are left out; the donor was told from shared clones.

CDR3 sequence: CASSLASLGENGYTF. The nucleotide sequence reads as follows: TGTGCCAGCAGCTTAGCTTCCCTCGGGGAGAATGGCTACACCTTC. The sequence is built from TRBV7-2 and TRBJ1-2, with the D segment identity uncertain. Trimming removed 0 bases from V and 6 bases from J, leaving 14 bases between the germline ends. The germline V gene encodes CDR1 SGHTA and CDR2 FQGNSA. Counted from cysteine to phenylalanine, this CDR3 has 15 amino acids. The read is trimmed to its CDR3 DNA, 45 bases read in frame from base 1.